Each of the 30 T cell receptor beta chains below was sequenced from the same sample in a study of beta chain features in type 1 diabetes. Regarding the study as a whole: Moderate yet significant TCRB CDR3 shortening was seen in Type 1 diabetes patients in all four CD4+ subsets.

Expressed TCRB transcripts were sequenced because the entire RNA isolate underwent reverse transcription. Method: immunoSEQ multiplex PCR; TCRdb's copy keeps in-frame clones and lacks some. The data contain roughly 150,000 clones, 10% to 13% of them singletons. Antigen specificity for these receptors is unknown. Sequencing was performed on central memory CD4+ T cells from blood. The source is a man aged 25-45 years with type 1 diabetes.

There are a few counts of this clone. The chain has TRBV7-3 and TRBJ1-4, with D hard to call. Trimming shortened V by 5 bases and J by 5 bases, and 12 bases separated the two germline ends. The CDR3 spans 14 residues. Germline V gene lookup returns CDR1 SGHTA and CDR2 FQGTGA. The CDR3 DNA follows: TGTGCCAGCAGCCTATACGGGGTCAATGAAAAACTGTTTTTT. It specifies CASSLYGVNEKLFF.

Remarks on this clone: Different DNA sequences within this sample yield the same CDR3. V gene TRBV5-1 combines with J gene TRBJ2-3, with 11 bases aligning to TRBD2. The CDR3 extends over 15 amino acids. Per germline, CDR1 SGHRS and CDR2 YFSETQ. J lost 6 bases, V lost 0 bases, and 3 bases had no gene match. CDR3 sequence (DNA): TGCGCCAGCAGCTTGGCACTAGCGGGAGCGGATACGCAGTATTTT. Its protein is CASSLALAGADTQYF.

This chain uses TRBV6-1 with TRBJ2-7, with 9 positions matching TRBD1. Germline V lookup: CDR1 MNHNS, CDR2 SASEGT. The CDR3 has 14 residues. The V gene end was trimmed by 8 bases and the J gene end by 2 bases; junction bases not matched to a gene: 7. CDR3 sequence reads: CASSSGQGPYEQYF. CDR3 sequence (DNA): TGTGCCAGCTCTTCGGGACAGGGTCCCTACGAGCAGTACTTC.

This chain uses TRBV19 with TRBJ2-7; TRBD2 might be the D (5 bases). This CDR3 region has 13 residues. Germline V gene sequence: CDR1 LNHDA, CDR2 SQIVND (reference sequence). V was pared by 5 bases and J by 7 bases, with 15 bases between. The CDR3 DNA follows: TGTGCCAGTAGTGTCCAGCTCAGAGGGGAGCAGTACTTC. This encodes CASSVQLRGEQYF.

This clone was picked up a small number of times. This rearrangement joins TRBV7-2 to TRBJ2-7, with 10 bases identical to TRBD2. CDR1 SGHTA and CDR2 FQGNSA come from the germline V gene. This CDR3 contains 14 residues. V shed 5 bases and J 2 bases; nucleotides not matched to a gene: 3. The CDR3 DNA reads TGTGCCAGCAGCAAGACTAGCGGGCCCTACGAGCAGTACTTC. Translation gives CASSKTSGPYEQYF.

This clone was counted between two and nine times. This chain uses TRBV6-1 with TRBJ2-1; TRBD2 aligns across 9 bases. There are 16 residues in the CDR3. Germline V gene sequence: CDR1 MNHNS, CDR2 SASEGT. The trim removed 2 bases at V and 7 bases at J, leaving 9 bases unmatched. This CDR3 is CASSERNSGRRNEQFF. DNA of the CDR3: TGTGCCAGCAGTGAACGAAATAGCGGGAGAAGGAATGAGCAGTTCTTC.

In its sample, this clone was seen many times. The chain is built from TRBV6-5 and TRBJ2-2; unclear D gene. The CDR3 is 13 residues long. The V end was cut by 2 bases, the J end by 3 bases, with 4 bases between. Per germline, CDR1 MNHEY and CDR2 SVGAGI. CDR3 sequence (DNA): TGTGCCAGCAGTTACAGAGACACCGGGGAGCTGTTTTTT. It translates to CASSYRDTGELFF.

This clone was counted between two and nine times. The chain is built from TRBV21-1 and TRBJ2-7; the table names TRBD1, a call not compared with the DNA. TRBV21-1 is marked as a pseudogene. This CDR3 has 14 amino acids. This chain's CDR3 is CASRSDRVGYEQYF. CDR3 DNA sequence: TGTGCCAGCAGATCCGACAGGGTTGGCTACGAGCAGTACTTC.

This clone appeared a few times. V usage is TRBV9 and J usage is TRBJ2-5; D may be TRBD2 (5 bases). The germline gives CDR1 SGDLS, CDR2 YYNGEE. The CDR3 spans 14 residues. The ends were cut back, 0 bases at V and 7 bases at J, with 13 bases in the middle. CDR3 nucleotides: TGTGCCAGCAGCGTAGGTCTAGCCGTGGGGACCCAGTACTTC. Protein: CASSVGLAVGTQYF.

CDR3 region: CASSQLSGGNSYEQYF. The DNA of the CDR3 is TGTGCCAGCAGCCAACTTAGCGGGGGAAACTCCTACGAGCAGTACTTC. The chain uses TRBV4-2 and TRBJ2-7; 9 nucleotides line up with TRBD2. Germline V lookup: CDR1 LGHNA, CDR2 YNFKEQ. This CDR3 is built from 16 residues. V trimming: 2 bases; J trimming: 0 bases; junction bases outside the gene matches: 5.

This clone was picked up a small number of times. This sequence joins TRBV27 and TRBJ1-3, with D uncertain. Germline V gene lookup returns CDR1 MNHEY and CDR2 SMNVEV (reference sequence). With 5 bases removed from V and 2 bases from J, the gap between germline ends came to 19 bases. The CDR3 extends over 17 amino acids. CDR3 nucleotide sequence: TGTGCCAGCAGTCCCAGTTTATGGGAGGGAGCTGGAAACACCATATATTTT. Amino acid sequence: CASSPSLWEGAGNTIYF.

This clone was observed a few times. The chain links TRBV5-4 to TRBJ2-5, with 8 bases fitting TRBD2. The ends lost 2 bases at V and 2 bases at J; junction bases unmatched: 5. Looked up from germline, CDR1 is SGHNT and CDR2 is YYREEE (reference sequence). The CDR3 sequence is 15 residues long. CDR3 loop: CASSFLSGTQETQYF. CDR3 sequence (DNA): TGTGCCAGCAGCTTCCTTAGCGGGACTCAAGAGACCCAGTACTTC.

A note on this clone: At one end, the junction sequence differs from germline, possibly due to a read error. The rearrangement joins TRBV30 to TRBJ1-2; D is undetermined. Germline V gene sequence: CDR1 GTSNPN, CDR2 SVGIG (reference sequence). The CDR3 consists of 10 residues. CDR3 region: CEGSPDGYTF. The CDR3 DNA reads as TGCGAAGGGAGTCCAGATGGCTACACCTTC.

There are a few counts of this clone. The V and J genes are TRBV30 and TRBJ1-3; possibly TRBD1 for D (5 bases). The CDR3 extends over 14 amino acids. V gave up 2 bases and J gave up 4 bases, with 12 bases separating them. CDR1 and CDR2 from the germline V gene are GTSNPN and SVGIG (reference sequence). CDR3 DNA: TGTGCCTGGAGTCCCCCAGGGTGGGGAAACACCATATATTTT. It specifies CAWSPPGWGNTIYF.

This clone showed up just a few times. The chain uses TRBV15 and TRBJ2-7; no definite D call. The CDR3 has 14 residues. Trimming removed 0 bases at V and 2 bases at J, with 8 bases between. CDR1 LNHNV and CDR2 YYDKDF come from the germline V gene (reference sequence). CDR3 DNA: TGTGCCACCAGCAGAGACAGGTCCGCCTACGAGCAGTACTTC. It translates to CATSRDRSAYEQYF. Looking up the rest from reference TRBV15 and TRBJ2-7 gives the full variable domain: DAMVIQNPRYQVTQFGKPVTLSCSQTLNHNVMYWYQQKSSQAPKLLFHYYDKDFNNEADTPDNFQSRRPNTSFCFLDIRSPGLGDTAMYLCATSRDRSAYEQYFGPGTRLTVT.

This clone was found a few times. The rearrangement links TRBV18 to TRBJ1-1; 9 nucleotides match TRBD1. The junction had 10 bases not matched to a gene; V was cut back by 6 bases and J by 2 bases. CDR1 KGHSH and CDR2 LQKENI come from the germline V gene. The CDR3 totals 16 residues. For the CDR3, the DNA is TGTGCCAGCTCGGAAGGACAGGGGTCGGGTAACACTGAAGCTTTCTTT. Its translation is CASSEGQGSGNTEAFF.

The CDR3 DNA sequence: TGTGCCAGCAGCCTCTATGAGGGACAGGGGGCGTACGAGCAGTACTTC. Translating gives CASSLYEGQGAYEQYF. The chain links TRBV14 to TRBJ2-7, with TRBD1 matching 12 bases. Germline CDR1 and CDR2: SGHDN and FVKESK. Unmatched junction bases numbered 8, after V lost 4 bases and J lost 4 bases. There are 16 residues in the CDR3. The variable domain in full, with the rest retrieved from reference TRBV14 and TRBJ2-7, is EAGVTQFPSHSVIEKGQTVTLRCDPISGHDNLYWYRRVMGKEIKFLLHFVKESKQDESGMPNNRFLAERTGGTYSTLKVQPAELEDSGVYFCASSLYEGQGAYEQYFGPGTRLTVT.

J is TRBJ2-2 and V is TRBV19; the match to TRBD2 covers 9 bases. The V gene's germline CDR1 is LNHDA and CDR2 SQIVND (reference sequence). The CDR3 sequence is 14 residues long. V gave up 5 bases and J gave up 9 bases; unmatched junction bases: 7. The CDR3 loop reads CASSAASGTRELFF. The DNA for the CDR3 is TGTGCCAGTAGTGCCGCTAGCGGGACCCGGGAGCTGTTTTTT.

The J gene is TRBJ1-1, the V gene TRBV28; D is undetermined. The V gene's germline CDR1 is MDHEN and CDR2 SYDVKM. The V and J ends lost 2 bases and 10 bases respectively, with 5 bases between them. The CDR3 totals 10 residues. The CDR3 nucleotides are TGTGCCAGCAGTTTAACACGAGCTTTCTTT. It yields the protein CASSLTRAFF.

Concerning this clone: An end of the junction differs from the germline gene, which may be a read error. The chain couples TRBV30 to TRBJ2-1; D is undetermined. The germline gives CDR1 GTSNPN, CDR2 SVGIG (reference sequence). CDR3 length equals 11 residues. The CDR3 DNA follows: TGTGCCTGGAGTATTTACACTGAGCAGTTCTTC. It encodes CAWSIYTEQFF.

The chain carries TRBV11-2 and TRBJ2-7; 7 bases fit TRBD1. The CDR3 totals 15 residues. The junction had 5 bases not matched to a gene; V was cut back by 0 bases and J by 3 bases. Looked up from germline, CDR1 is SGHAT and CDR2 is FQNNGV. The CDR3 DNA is TGTGCCAGCAGCTTAGAACCAGGGGGTATCTACGAGCAGTACTTC. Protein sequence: CASSLEPGGIYEQYF.

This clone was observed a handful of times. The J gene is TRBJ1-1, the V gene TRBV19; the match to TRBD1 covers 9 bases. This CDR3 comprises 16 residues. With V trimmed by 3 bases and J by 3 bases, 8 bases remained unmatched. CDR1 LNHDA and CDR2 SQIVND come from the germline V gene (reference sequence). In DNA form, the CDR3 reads TGTGCCAGTAGTATCCTAACGACAGGGGGTGACACTGAAGCTTTCTTT. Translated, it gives CASSILTTGGDTEAFF.

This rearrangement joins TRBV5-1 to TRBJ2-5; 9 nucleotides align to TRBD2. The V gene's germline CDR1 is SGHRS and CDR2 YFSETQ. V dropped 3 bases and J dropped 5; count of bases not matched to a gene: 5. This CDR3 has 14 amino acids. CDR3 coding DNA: TGCGCCAGCAGCTCGGGACTAGCCGGCGAGACCCAGTACTTC. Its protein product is CASSSGLAGETQYF.

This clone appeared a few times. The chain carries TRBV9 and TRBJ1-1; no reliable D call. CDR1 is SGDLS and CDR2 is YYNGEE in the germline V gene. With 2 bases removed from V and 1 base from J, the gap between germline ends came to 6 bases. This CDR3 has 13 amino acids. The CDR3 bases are TGTGCCAGCAGCGTTGCAGAGAACACTGAAGCTTTCTTT. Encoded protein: CASSVAENTEAFF.

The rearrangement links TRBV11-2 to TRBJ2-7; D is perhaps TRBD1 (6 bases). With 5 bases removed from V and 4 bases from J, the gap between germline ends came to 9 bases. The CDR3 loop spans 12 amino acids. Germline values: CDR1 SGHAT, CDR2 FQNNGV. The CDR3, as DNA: TGTGCCAGCAGCATACAGGGTTACGAGCAGTACTTC. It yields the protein CASSIQGYEQYF.

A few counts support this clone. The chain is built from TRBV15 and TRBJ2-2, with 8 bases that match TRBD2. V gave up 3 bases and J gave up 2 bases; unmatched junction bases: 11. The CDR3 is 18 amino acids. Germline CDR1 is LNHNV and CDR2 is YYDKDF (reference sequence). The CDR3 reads CATSSQPGLGANTGELFF. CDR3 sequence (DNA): TGTGCCACCAGCAGCCAACCGGGACTAGGAGCTAACACCGGGGAGCTGTTTTTT.

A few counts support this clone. CDR3 nucleotides: TGTGCCAGCAGTACGGGGGGGGGCGAGGGTTCGCAGACCCAGTACTTC. This gives the protein CASSTGGGEGSQTQYF. The chain couples TRBV5-4 to TRBJ2-5; 8 nucleotides align to TRBD2. CDR3 size: 16 residues. CDR1 and CDR2 from the germline V gene are SGHNT and YYREEE (reference sequence). After removal of 5 bases from V and 6 bases from J, the junction contained 15 bases not matched to a gene.

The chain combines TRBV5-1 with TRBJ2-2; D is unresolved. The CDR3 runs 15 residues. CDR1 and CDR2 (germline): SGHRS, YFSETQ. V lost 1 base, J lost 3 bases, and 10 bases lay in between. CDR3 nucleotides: TGCGCCAGCAGCTTGACAGTGCTTCACACCGGGGAGCTGTTTTTT. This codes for CASSLTVLHTGELFF.

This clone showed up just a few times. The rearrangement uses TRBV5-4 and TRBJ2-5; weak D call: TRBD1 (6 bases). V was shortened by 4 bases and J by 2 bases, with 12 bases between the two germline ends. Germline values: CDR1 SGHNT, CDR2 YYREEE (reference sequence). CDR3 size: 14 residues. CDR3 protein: CASSPGDNQETQYF. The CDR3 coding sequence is TGTGCCAGCAGCCCCGGGGACAATCAAGAGACCCAGTACTTC.

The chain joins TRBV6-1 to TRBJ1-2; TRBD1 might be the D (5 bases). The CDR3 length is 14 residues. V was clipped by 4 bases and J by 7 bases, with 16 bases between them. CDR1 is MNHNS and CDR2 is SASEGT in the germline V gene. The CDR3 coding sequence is TGTGCCAGCAGTGTTGCCAGGGAAGTTAGTGGCTACACCTTC. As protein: CASSVAREVSGYTF.